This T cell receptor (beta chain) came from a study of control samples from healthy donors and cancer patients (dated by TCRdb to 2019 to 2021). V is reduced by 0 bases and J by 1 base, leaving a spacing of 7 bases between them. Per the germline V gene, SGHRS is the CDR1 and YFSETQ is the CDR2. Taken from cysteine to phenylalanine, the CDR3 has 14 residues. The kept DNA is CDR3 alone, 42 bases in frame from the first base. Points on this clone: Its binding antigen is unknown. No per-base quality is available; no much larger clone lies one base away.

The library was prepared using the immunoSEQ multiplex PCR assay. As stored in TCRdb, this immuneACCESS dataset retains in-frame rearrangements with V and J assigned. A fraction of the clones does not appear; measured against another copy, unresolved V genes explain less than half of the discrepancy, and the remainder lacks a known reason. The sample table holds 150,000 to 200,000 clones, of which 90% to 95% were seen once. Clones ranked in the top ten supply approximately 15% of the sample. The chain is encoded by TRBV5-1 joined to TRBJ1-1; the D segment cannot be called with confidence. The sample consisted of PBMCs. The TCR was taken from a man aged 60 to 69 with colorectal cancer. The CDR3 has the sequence CASSLAPGNTEAFF. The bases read TGCGCCAGCAGCTTGGCCCCCGGGAACACTGAAGCTTTCTTT. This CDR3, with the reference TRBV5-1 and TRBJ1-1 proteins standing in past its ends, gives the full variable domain KAGVTQTPRYLIKTRGQQVTLSCSPISGHRSVSWYQQTPGQGLQFLFEYFSETQRNKGNFPGRFSGRQFSNSRSEMNVSTLELGDSALYLCASSLAPGNTEAFFGQGTRLTVV.